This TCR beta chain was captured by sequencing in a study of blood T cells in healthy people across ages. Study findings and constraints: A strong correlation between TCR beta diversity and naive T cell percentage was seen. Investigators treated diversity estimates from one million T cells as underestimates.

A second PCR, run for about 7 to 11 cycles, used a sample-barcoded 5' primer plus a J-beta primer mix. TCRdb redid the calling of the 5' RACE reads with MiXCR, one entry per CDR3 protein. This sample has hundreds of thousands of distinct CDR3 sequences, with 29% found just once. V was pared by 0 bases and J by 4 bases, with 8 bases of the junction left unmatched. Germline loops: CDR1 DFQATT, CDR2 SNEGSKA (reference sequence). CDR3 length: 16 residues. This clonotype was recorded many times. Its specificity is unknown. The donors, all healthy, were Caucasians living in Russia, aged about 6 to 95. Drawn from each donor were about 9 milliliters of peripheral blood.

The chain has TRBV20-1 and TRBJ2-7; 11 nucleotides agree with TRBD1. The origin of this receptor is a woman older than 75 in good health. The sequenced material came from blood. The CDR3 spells CSARDSGQGVVYEQYF. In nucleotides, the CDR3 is TGCAGTGCTAGAGATTCGGGACAGGGGGTTGTGTACGAGCAGTACTTC.